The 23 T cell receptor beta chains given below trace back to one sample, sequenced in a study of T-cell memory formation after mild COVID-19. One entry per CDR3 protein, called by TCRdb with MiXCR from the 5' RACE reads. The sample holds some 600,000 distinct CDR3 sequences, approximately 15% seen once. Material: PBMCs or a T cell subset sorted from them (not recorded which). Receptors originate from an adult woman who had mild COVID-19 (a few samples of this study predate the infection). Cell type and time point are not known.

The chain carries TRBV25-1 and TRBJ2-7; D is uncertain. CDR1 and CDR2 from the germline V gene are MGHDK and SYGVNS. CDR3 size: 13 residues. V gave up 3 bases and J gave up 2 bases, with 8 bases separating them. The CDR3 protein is CASSDIATYEQYF. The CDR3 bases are TGTGCCAGCAGTGACATCGCGACCTACGAGCAGTACTTC.

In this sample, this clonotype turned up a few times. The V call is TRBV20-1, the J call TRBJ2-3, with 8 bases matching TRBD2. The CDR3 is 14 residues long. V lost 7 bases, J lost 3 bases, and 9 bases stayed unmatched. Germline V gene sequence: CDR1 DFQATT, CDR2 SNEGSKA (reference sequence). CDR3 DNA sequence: TGCAGTGGGTACGGGGGGGCCGCGACAGATACGCAGTATTTT. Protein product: CSGYGGAATDTQYF.

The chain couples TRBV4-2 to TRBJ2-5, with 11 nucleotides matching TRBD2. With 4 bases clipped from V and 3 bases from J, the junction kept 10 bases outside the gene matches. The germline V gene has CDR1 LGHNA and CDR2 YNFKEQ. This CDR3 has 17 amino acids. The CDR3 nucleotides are TGTGCCAGCAGCCCTCAGCCCAAGGGACTAGCGGAAGAGACCCAGTACTTC. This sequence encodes CASSPQPKGLAEETQYF.

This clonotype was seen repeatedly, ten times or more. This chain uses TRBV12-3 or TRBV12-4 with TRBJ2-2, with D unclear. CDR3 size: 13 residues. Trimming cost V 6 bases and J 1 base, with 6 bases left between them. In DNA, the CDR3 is TGTGCCAGCAGCCTCTTGAACACCGGGGAGCTGTTTTTT. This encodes CASSLLNTGELFF.

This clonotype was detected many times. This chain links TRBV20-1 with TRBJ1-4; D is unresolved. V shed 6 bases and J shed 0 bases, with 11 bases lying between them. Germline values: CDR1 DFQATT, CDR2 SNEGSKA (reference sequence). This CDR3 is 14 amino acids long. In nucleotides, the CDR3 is TGCAGTGCCTTATCGACAACAACTAATGAAAAACTGTTTTTT. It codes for CSALSTTTNEKLFF.

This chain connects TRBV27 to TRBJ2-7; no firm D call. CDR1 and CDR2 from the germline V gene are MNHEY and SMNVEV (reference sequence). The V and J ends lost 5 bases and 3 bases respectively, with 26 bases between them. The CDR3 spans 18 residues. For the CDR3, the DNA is TGTGCCAGCAGTCAAACACCCTCGTTTGGTACTGTGGTCTACGAGCAGTACTTC. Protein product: CASSQTPSFGTVVYEQYF.

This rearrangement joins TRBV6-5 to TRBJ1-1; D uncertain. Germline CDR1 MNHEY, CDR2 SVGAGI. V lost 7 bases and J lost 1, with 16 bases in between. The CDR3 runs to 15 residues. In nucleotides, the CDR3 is TGTGCCAGCAAGGGCAGTCGGTATGGGAACACTGAAGCTTTCTTT. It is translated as CASKGSRYGNTEAFF.

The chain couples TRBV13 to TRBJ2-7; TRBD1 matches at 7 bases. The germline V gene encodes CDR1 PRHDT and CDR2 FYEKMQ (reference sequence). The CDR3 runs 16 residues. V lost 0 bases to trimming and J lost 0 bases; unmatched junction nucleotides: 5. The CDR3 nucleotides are TGTGCCAGCAGCTTAGGGAGGGACAGCGTCTCCTACGAGCAGTACTTC. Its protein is CASSLGRDSVSYEQYF.

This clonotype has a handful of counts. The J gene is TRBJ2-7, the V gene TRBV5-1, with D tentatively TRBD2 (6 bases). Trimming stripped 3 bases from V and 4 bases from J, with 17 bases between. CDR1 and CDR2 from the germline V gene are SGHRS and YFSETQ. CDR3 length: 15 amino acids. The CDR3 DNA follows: TGCGCCAGCAGCTCCCTCGAGCGGGTATGGTACGAGCAGTACTTC. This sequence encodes CASSSLERVWYEQYF.

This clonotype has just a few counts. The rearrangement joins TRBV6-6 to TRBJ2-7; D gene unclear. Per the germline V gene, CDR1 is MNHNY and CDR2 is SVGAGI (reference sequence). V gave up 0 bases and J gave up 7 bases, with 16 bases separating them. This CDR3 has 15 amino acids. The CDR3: CASSYSYRSFWEQYF. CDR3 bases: TGTGCCAGCAGTTACTCGTACCGTTCTTTCTGGGAGCAGTACTTC.

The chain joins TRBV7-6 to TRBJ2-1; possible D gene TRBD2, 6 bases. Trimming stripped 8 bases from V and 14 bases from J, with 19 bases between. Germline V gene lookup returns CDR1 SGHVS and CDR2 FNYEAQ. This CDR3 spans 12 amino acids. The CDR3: CASGPLGSGEFF. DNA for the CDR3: TGTGCCAGCGGGCCCCTCGGGTCGGGGGAGTTCTTC.

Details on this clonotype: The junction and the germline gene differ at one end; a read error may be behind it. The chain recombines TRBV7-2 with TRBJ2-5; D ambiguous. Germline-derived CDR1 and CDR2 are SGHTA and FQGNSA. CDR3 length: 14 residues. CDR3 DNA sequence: TGTGCCCGCAGCAGCCCCGCGGCCCGGGAGACCCAGTACTTC. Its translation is CARSSPAARETQYF. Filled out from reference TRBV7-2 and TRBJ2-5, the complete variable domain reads GAGVSQSPSNKVTEKGKDVELRCDPISGHTALYWYRQSLGQGLEFLIYFQGNSAPDKSGLPSDRFSAERTGGSVSTLTIQRTQQEDSAVYLCARSSPAARETQYFGPGTRLLVL.

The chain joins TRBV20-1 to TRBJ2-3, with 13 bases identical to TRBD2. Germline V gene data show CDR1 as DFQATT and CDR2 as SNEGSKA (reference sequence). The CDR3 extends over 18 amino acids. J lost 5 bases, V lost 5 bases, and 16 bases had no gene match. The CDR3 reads CSAHYGLAGAGFGDTQYF. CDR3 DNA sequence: TGCAGTGCTCATTACGGACTAGCGGGGGCCGGCTTTGGAGATACGCAGTATTTT.

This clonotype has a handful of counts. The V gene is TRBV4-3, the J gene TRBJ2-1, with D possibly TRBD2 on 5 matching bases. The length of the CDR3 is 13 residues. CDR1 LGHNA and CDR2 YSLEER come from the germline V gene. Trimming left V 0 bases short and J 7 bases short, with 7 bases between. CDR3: CASSQEWRNEQFF. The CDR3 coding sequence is TGCGCCAGCAGCCAAGAGTGGAGGAATGAGCAGTTCTTC.

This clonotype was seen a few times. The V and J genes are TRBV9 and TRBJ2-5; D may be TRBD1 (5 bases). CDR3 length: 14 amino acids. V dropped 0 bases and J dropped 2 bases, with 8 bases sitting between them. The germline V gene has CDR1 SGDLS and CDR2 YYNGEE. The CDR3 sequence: CASSVADSQETQYF. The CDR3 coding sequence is TGTGCCAGCAGCGTAGCTGACAGTCAAGAGACCCAGTACTTC.

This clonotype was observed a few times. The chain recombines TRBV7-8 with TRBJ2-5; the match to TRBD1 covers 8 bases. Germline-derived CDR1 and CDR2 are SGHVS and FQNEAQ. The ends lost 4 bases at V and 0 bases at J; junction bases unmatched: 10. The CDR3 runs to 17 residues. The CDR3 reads CASSSGGQGPYQETQYF. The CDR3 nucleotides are TGTGCCAGCAGCTCAGGAGGACAGGGCCCGTACCAAGAGACCCAGTACTTC.

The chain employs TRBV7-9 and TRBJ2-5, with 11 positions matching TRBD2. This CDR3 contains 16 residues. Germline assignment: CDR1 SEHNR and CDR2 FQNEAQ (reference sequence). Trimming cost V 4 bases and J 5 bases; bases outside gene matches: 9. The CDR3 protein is CASSSTSGRRWETQYF. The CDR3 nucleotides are TGTGCCAGCAGCTCAACTAGCGGGAGAAGGTGGGAGACCCAGTACTTC.

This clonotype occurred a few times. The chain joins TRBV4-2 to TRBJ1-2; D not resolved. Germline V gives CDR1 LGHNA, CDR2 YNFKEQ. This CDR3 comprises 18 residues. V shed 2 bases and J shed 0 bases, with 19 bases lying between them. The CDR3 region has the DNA TGTGCCAGCAGCCAAATCGGGGTTGCCTTACAAGCTAACTATGGCTACACCTTC. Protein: CASSQIGVALQANYGYTF.

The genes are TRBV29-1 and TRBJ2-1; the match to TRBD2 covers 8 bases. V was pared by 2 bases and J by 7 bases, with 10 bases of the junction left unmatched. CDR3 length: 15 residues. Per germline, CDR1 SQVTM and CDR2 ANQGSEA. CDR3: CSVEKPAGAPNEQFF. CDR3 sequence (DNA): TGCAGCGTTGAAAAACCAGCGGGGGCCCCAAATGAGCAGTTCTTC.

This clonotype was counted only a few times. CDR3: CASSSSTSGTQYF. CDR3 in DNA: TGTGCCAGCAGCTCCTCGACCTCGGGGACCCAGTACTTC. This rearrangement joins TRBV7-9 to TRBJ2-5; D gene uncertain. The germline V and J ends were trimmed by 4 bases and 7 bases, with 13 bases remaining between them. Looked up from germline, CDR1 is SEHNR and CDR2 is FQNEAQ (reference sequence). CDR3 length: 13 amino acids.

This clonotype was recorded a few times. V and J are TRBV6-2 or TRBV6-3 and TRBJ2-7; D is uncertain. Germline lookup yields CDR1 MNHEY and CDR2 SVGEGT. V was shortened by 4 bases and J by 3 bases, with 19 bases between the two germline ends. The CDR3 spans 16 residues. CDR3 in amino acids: CASSFASPHYFYEQYF. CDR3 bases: TGTGCCAGCAGTTTTGCTTCCCCCCACTACTTCTACGAGCAGTACTTC.

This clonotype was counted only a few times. The CDR3 is CASSPTAGRWTARGWTEAFF. CDR3 nucleotide sequence: TGCGCCAGCAGCCCGACGGCGGGGCGTTGGACAGCCAGGGGGTGGACTGAAGCTTTCTTT. The rearrangement uses TRBV5-1 and TRBJ1-1, with 7 bases lining up with TRBD1. V was clipped by 4 bases and J by 5 bases; unmatched bases: 26. The length of the CDR3 is 20 residues. The germline V gene encodes CDR1 SGHRS and CDR2 YFSETQ.

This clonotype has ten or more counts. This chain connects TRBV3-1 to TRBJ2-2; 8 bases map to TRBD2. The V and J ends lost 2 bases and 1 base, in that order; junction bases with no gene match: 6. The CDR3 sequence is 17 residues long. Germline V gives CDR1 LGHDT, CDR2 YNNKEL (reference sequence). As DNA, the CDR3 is TGTGCCAGCAGCCAACTACCCGGGACTAGGAACACCGGGGAGCTGTTTTTT. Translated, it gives CASSQLPGTRNTGELFF.